The clone carrying this T cell receptor beta chain was detected a few times. What it binds is unknown. The data were obtained in a study of beta chain features in type 1 diabetes. Study summary: Over all samples combined, fewer than 140,000,000 sorted cells were examined. Study outcomes and limitations: Significant though moderate, a shortening of TCRB CDR3s appeared in all four CD4+ subsets of Type 1 diabetes patients.

With 0 bases clipped from V and 7 bases from J, the junction kept 9 bases outside the gene matches. Looked up from germline, CDR1 is SGHTA and CDR2 is FQGNSA. This CDR3 comprises 15 residues. One heparinised blood draw, averaging roughly 0.11 L, came from each donor. The isolated RNA, all of it, was reverse transcribed, so expressed TCRB transcripts were what got sequenced. Approximately 3.6 million reads, on average, came from each naive, central memory and regulatory T cell sample. The repertoire was sequenced with immunoSEQ multiplex PCR; TCRdb's copy has only in-frame clones and lacks some. The sample yields about 350,000 clones, about 20% seen once.

The sample was naive CD4+ T cells from blood. This TCR was recovered from a woman aged 18-29 years in good health. The chain has TRBV7-2 and TRBJ2-7; 7 bases match TRBD2. CDR3 region: CASSLASYGGGEQYF. The CDR3 DNA follows: TGTGCCAGCAGCTTAGCGTCATACGGGGGAGGGGAGCAGTACTTC.